Presented here are 19 T cell receptor beta chains from one specimen sequenced in a study of T cells after yellow fever vaccination. TCRdb itself ran the 5' RACE reads through MiXCR, one entry per CDR3 protein. The table shows 500,000 to 650,000 distinct CDR3 sequences, with 10% to 15% occurring only once. Source: PBMCs, taken on the day of the yellow fever booster vaccination. All receptors come from a man younger than 45 who received the YFV17D yellow fever vaccine.

The chain uses TRBV20-1 and TRBJ1-5; D gene uncertain. Germline V gene lookup returns CDR1 DFQATT and CDR2 SNEGSKA (reference sequence). CDR3 length equals 16 residues. Trimming removed 0 bases from V and 3 bases from J, with 15 bases in between. CDR3 residues: CSARDGQGAPNQPQHF. In DNA, the CDR3 is TGCAGTGCTAGAGATGGTCAAGGTGCCCCCAATCAGCCCCAGCATTTT.

The chain links TRBV27 to TRBJ2-6; D possibly uses TRBD1 or TRBD2 (5 bases each). The CDR3 totals 19 residues. V dropped 4 bases and J dropped 0 bases, with 19 bases sitting between them. The germline gives CDR1 MNHEY, CDR2 SMNVEV (reference sequence). CDR3 sequence reads: CASSWIVGTGTSGANVLTF. The CDR3 DNA sequence: TGTGCCAGCAGTTGGATCGTGGGGACGGGTACCTCTGGGGCCAACGTCCTGACTTTC.

In this sample, this clonotype turned up a few times. CDR3 coding DNA: TGTGCCAGTAGTATGACAGGGAGAGGGGCAAATCAGCCCCAGCATTTT. This sequence encodes CASSMTGRGANQPQHF. The J gene is TRBJ1-5, the V gene TRBV19; 7 nucleotides line up with TRBD1. This CDR3 spans 16 amino acids. Trimming removed 3 bases from V and 4 bases from J; junction bases left unmatched: 9. Germline lookup yields CDR1 LNHDA and CDR2 SQIVND (reference sequence).

Only a few counts were recorded for this clonotype. V is TRBV30 and J is TRBJ2-5, with a tentative D call TRBD2 (5 bases). The V gene's germline CDR1 is GTSNPN and CDR2 SVGIG (reference sequence). This CDR3 comprises 14 residues. Trimming left V 4 bases short and J 2 bases short, with 14 bases between. In nucleotides, the CDR3 is TGTGCCTGGAATTTTGTGGGGAGACAAGAGACCCAGTACTTC. Translated: CAWNFVGRQETQYF. The whole variable domain, remainder taken from reference TRBV30 and TRBJ2-5, is SQTIHQWPATLVQPVGSPLSLECTVEGTSNPNLYWYRQAAGRGLQLLFYSVGIGQISSEVPQNLSASRPQDRQFILSSKKLLLSDSGFYLCAWNFVGRQETQYFGPGTRLLVL.

Regarding this clonotype: A read error may account for a junction end that differs from germline. The chain carries TRBV7-9 and TRBJ2-1, with 8 bases that match TRBD1. The germline gives CDR1 SEHNR, CDR2 FQNEAQ (reference sequence). The CDR3 sequence is 14 residues long. Here the CDR3 reads CASILTQGDNEQFF. CDR3 nucleotides: TGTGCCAGCATCTTAACACAGGGGGACAATGAGCAGTTCTTC.

The chain carries TRBV12-3 or TRBV12-4 and TRBJ2-1; 12 bases are a match to TRBD2. V was pared by 4 bases and J by 0 bases, with 7 bases of the junction left unmatched. The CDR3 runs 18 residues. Here the CDR3 reads CASSYGLAGSGSYNEQFF. CDR3 nucleotide sequence: TGTGCCAGCAGTTACGGACTAGCGGGGTCTGGCTCCTACAATGAGCAGTTCTTC.

This clonotype was picked up a small number of times. The chain uses TRBV27 and TRBJ2-1, with D maybe TRBD1 (6 bases). V lost 4 bases and J 12 bases, leaving 13 bases between the germline ends. The CDR3 is made up of 12 amino acids. Germline CDR1 reads MNHEY; CDR2 reads SMNVEV (reference sequence). CDR3 sequence (DNA): TGTGCCAGCAGTTACCCCGGGACATTGCAGTTCTTC. Translated, it gives CASSYPGTLQFF.

This rearrangement joins TRBV7-2 to TRBJ2-1, with TRBD1 matching 8 bases. The V and J ends lost 4 bases and 16 bases, in that order; junction bases with no gene match: 9. CDR1 is SGHTA and CDR2 is FQGNSA in the germline V gene. The CDR3 consists of 12 residues. The CDR3 sequence is CASSSIRTGNFF. CDR3 nucleotide sequence: TGTGCCAGCAGCTCCATCCGGACAGGGAATTTCTTC.

The rearrangement uses TRBV7-8 and TRBJ2-3; TRBD2 matches 11 bases. Germline V gene lookup returns CDR1 SGHVS and CDR2 FQNEAQ. The CDR3 runs 15 residues. V was clipped by 5 bases and J by 6 bases; unmatched bases: 7. The CDR3 coding sequence is TGTGCCAGCAGCCTACTAGCGGGAGAGGCGGATACGCAGTATTTT. This translates into CASSLLAGEADTQYF.

This chain links TRBV7-9 with TRBJ2-1; 8 nucleotides agree with TRBD2. J gave up 4 bases and V 6 bases, and 11 bases lay outside the gene matches. Germline V gives CDR1 SEHNR, CDR2 FQNEAQ (reference sequence). The CDR3 spans 16 residues. CDR3 nucleotide sequence: TGTGCCAGCAGAGGTAGGGCGGGAGGTCGATACAATGAGCAGTTCTTC. Protein: CASRGRAGGRYNEQFF. Complete variable domain (other parts from reference TRBV7-9 and TRBJ2-1): DTGVSQNPRHKITKRGQNVTFRCDPISEHNRLYWYRQTLGQGPEFLTYFQNEAQLEKSRLLSDRFSAERPKGSFSTLEIQRTEQGDSAMYLCASRGRAGGRYNEQFFGPGTRLTVL.

V usage is TRBV20-1 and J usage is TRBJ1-1; D call uncertain. The CDR3 consists of 13 residues. Germline CDR1 is DFQATT and CDR2 is SNEGSKA (reference sequence). V was shortened by 1 base and J by 5 bases, with 11 bases between the two germline ends. The CDR3 protein is CSARVRGGTEAFF. CDR3 nucleotides: TGCAGTGCTAGAGTGCGGGGTGGGACTGAAGCTTTCTTT.

This clonotype was observed a few times. The V and J genes are TRBV7-2 and TRBJ2-1, with D possibly being TRBD1 or TRBD2 (5 bases each). Germline assignment: CDR1 SGHTA and CDR2 FQGNSA. The CDR3 is 15 amino acids. V lost 1 base to trimming and J lost 9 bases, with 16 bases between them. The CDR3 region is CASSLGGTAEGEQFF. DNA of the CDR3: TGTGCCAGCAGCTTAGGGGGGACGGCAGAGGGTGAGCAGTTCTTC.

This chain joins TRBV9 and TRBJ2-1, with D possibly TRBD2 on 5 matching bases. The CDR3 has 15 residues. Trimming pared 3 bases from V and 2 bases from J, leaving 12 bases between. The germline V gene has CDR1 SGDLS and CDR2 YYNGEE. CDR3 sequence: CASSAPGSPYNEQFF. CDR3 coding DNA: TGTGCCAGCAGCGCGCCGGGATCCCCCTACAATGAGCAGTTCTTC.

This clonotype was detected a few times. This chain connects TRBV7-3 to TRBJ2-3, with 7 bases matching TRBD1. J gave up 14 bases and V 4 bases, and 9 bases lay outside the gene matches. The germline gives CDR1 SGHTA, CDR2 FQGTGA. The CDR3 spans 12 residues. DNA for the CDR3: TGTGCCAGCAGCTCTTACAGGGGTTTCCTGTATTTT. Amino acids: CASSSYRGFLYF.

This clonotype showed up just a few times. The chain carries TRBV6-1 and TRBJ2-3; D perhaps matches TRBD2 (6 bases). The germline V and J ends were trimmed by 6 bases and 7 bases, with 20 bases remaining between them. CDR1 MNHNS and CDR2 SASEGT come from the germline V gene. CDR3 length: 15 residues. Here the CDR3 DNA reads TGTGCCAGCAGCACCACACTGCTAGCGTTACATACGCAGTATTTT. It translates to CASSTTLLALHTQYF.

V gene TRBV7-2 combines with J gene TRBJ2-5, with no clear D. Between the trimmed V and J ends, which lost 2 bases and 4 bases, there was a span of 8 bases. The CDR3 extends over 13 amino acids. Germline V gives CDR1 SGHTA, CDR2 FQGNSA. This CDR3 reads CASSLNSGETQYF. The CDR3 DNA is TGTGCCAGCAGCTTAAATTCAGGAGAGACCCAGTACTTC.

This clonotype was found a few times. The chain has TRBV7-2 and TRBJ1-5, with D uncertain. Germline V gene lookup returns CDR1 SGHTA and CDR2 FQGNSA. The CDR3 covers 12 residues. Trimming cost V 5 bases and J 8 bases, with 10 bases left between them. DNA for the CDR3: TGTGCCAGCAGCCGGACGGTGGAGCCCCAGCATTTT. Translated, it gives CASSRTVEPQHF.

This chain links TRBV10-3 with TRBJ2-1; TRBD1 might be the D (5 bases). V was cut by 4 bases and J by 5 bases, with 12 bases left in between. Per the germline V gene, CDR1 is ENHRY and CDR2 is SYGVKD. The CDR3 is made up of 14 amino acids. In DNA, the CDR3 is TGTGCCATCAGTGCCAGGACATCAAACAATGAGCAGTTCTTC. Translated, it gives CAISARTSNNEQFF.

The chain employs TRBV2 and TRBJ2-4, with TRBD2 matching 14 bases. Unmatched junction bases numbered 7, after V lost 8 bases and J lost 7 bases. From germline, CDR1 is SNHLY and CDR2 FYNNEI. The CDR3 runs to 15 residues. The chain's CDR3 is CASGTSGSSGNIQYF. CDR3 bases: TGTGCCAGCGGGACTAGCGGGAGTTCGGGGAACATTCAGTACTTC.